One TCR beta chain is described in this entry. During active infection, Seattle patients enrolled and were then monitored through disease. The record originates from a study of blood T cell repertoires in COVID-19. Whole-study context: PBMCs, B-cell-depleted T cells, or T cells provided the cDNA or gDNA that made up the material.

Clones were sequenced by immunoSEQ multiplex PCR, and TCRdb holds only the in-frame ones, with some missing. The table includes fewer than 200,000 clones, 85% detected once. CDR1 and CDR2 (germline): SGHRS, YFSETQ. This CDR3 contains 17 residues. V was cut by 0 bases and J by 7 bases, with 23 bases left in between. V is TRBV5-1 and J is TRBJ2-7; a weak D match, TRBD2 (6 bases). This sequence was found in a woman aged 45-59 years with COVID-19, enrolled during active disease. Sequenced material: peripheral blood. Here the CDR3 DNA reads TGCGCCAGCAGCTTGGCACGTAGCGGACGGACCGGAGAGGAGCAGTACTTC. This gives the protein CASSLARSGRTGEEQYF.